Shown below are 19 T cell receptor beta chains from a single sample sequenced in a study of T-cell memory formation after mild COVID-19. TCRdb ran MiXCR on the 5' RACE reads and lists one entry per CDR3 protein. Of a few hundred thousand distinct CDR3 sequences in the sample, about a sixth are singletons; the top ten hold more than 20%. The source material was PBMCs or a T cell subset sorted from them (not recorded which). These TCRs come from a man aged 18 to 30 who had mild COVID-19 (a few samples of this study predate the infection). Cell type and time point are not known.

In its sample, this clonotype was seen a few times. The chain recombines TRBV7-2 with TRBJ2-3; the D gene is possibly TRBD2 (5 bases). The germline V gene has CDR1 SGHTA and CDR2 FQGNSA. V lost 8 bases and J 0 bases, leaving 12 bases between the germline ends. The CDR3 covers 14 residues. CDR3 protein: CASGERRSTDTQYF. CDR3 nucleotides: TGTGCCAGCGGCGAGCGGAGAAGCACAGATACGCAGTATTTT.

This clonotype was picked up a small number of times. This chain connects TRBV20-1 to TRBJ2-1, with 11 bases aligning to TRBD2. Trimming removed 5 bases from V and 4 bases from J; junction bases left unmatched: 10. The CDR3 has 16 amino acids. Germline V gives CDR1 DFQATT, CDR2 SNEGSKA (reference sequence). CDR3 in amino acids: CSAPETSGVVYNEQFF. The CDR3, as DNA: TGCAGTGCTCCCGAGACTAGCGGGGTTGTGTACAATGAGCAGTTCTTC.

The genes are TRBV3-1 and TRBJ1-2; no reliable D call. Germline assignment: CDR1 LGHDT and CDR2 YNNKEL (reference sequence). This CDR3 region has 13 residues. The V end was cut by 3 bases, the J end by 3 bases, with 8 bases between. DNA of the CDR3: TGTGCCAGCAGCCAGCCTTCCCACTATGGCTACACCTTC. Protein: CASSQPSHYGYTF.

J is TRBJ2-1 and V is TRBV5-1; D is perhaps TRBD1 or TRBD2 (5 bases each). Germline-derived CDR1 and CDR2 are SGHRS and YFSETQ. The CDR3 consists of 16 residues. V was clipped by 4 bases and J by 5 bases, with 19 bases between them. Here the CDR3 reads CASSLFWGLRNNEQFF. CDR3 DNA: TGCGCCAGCAGCCTATTTTGGGGGTTGAGAAACAATGAGCAGTTCTTC. Filled out from reference TRBV5-1 and TRBJ2-1, the complete variable domain reads KAGVTQTPRYLIKTRGQQVTLSCSPISGHRSVSWYQQTPGQGLQFLFEYFSETQRNKGNFPGRFSGRQFSNSRSEMNVSTLELGDSALYLCASSLFWGLRNNEQFFGPGTRLTVL.

This clonotype was found a few times. The J gene is TRBJ1-3, the V gene TRBV2; D remains unclear. The length of the CDR3 is 14 residues. Per germline, CDR1 SNHLY and CDR2 FYNNEI. V lost 3 bases and J 3 bases, leaving 9 bases between the germline ends. The CDR3 region is CASSDGVLGNTIYF. The DNA of the CDR3 is TGTGCCAGCAGTGACGGGGTCCTTGGAAACACCATATATTTT. Full variable domain (rest looked up from reference TRBV2 and TRBJ1-3): EPEVTQTPSHQVTQMGQEVILRCVPISNHLYFYWYRQILGQKVEFLVSFYNNEISEKSEIFDDQFSVERPDGSNFTLKIRSTKLEDSAMYFCASSDGVLGNTIYFGEGSWLTVV.

The chain is built from TRBV20-1 and TRBJ1-1; D not certain. V lost 6 bases, J lost 4 bases, and 12 bases lay in between. CDR3 length: 12 residues. Per the germline V gene, CDR1 is DFQATT and CDR2 is SNEGSKA (reference sequence). The CDR3 DNA is TGCAGTGCACCCCTGGGAGGCACTGAAGCTTTCTTT. This sequence encodes CSAPLGGTEAFF.

This clonotype occurred a few times. The chain joins TRBV28 to TRBJ1-6, with 9 bases identical to TRBD1. The J segment lost 9 bases and the V segment lost 3 bases, leaving 6 bases of the junction unmatched. CDR1 and CDR2 from the germline V gene are MDHEN and SYDVKM. There are 15 residues in the CDR3. The CDR3 nucleotides read TGTGCCAGCAGTTTTGGACAGGGGATCTCTTCACCCCTCCACTTT. Translated, it gives CASSFGQGISSPLHF.

The chain is built from TRBV7-9 and TRBJ1-1; D remains unclear. The CDR3 is 11 residues long. CDR1 and CDR2 from the germline V gene are SEHNR and FQNEAQ (reference sequence). V dropped 11 bases and J dropped 8 bases, with 15 bases sitting between them. The CDR3 loop reads CAVLAGAEAFF. The CDR3 nucleotides are TGTGCCGTTTTAGCAGGCGCAGAAGCTTTCTTT.

The genes are TRBV12-3 or TRBV12-4 and TRBJ2-4, with D unresolved. V lost 4 bases and J 8 bases, leaving 15 bases between the germline ends. The CDR3 sequence is 14 residues long. This chain's CDR3 is CASSWNLEKDIQYF. CDR3 DNA sequence: TGTGCCAGCAGTTGGAACCTCGAGAAGGACATTCAGTACTTC.

This clonotype turned up a few times. This chain connects TRBV15 to TRBJ2-1; tentatively, D is TRBD2 (6 bases). CDR1 LNHNV and CDR2 YYDKDF come from the germline V gene (reference sequence). Trimming shortened V by 0 bases and J by 7 bases, and 10 bases separated the two germline ends. CDR3 length: 14 residues. This chain's CDR3 is CATSREPGRNEQFF. Written as DNA, the CDR3 is TGTGCCACCAGCAGAGAGCCAGGGAGGAATGAGCAGTTCTTC.

The chain joins TRBV3-1 to TRBJ1-6, with 8 bases identical to TRBD1. CDR1 is LGHDT, CDR2 YNNKEL, per germline (reference sequence). The CDR3 totals 17 residues. V shed 3 bases, J shed 3 bases, and the junction held 7 bases outside the gene matches. CDR3 bases: TGTGCCAGCAGCCAGAATTCAGGGGGCGACTATAATTCACCCCTCCACTTT. Protein: CASSQNSGGDYNSPLHF.

This clonotype was seen a handful of times. V usage is TRBV7-2 and J usage is TRBJ1-1; the D gene is possibly TRBD1 (5 bases). CDR3 length: 12 amino acids. In germline, CDR1 is SGHTA, CDR2 FQGNSA. Trimming removed 5 bases at V and 8 bases at J, with 12 bases between. The CDR3, as DNA: TGTGCCAGCAGCCCGGGACCGCGGGAAGCTTTCTTT. Its translation is CASSPGPREAFF.

The CDR3 DNA reads TGCGCCAGCAGCGGAGGACAGGGCTCCTACAATGAGCAGTTCTTC. It codes for CASSGGQGSYNEQFF. The V gene is TRBV5-1, the J gene TRBJ2-1; the match to TRBD1 covers 8 bases. The germline V gene encodes CDR1 SGHRS and CDR2 YFSETQ. V shed 4 bases, J shed 0 bases, and the junction held 3 bases outside the gene matches. The CDR3 consists of 15 residues.

This clonotype was detected a few times. The chain has TRBV29-1 and TRBJ2-3, with 9 bases that match TRBD1. Germline CDR1 reads SQVTM; CDR2 reads ANQGSEA. Germline trimming cut 1 base from V and 3 bases from J; bases unmatched to any gene: 5. This CDR3 spans 15 amino acids. CDR3 in amino acids: CSVEATGTGTDTQYF. The DNA of the CDR3 is TGCAGCGTTGAAGCCACCGGGACAGGGACAGATACGCAGTATTTT.

The chain carries TRBV4-1 and TRBJ1-5; D remains unclear. Trimming took off 2 bases at V and 4 bases at J, with 9 bases between the two ends. Germline CDR1 is MGHRA and CDR2 is YSYEKL. The CDR3 loop spans 14 amino acids. The CDR3 loop is CASSQPGRNQPQHF. For the CDR3, the DNA is TGCGCCAGCAGCCAACCCGGGCGAAATCAGCCCCAGCATTTT.

This clonotype was observed a handful of times. The gene calls are TRBV9 and TRBJ2-3; D gene unclear. The germline V gene encodes CDR1 SGDLS and CDR2 YYNGEE. The V end lost 0 bases, the J end lost 2 bases, and 19 bases lay between the germline ends. The CDR3 sequence is 18 residues long. CDR3 sequence reads: CASSVATATQRLTDTQYF. The CDR3 DNA follows: TGTGCCAGCAGCGTAGCTACGGCGACACAAAGACTCACAGATACGCAGTATTTT.

This clonotype has only a few counts. The chain recombines TRBV29-1 with TRBJ1-1; D not certain. V was cut by 3 bases and J by 1 base, with 9 bases left in between. The CDR3 is 13 residues long. CDR1 is SQVTM, CDR2 ANQGSEA, per germline. This CDR3 is CSVEEGTNTEAFF. CDR3 coding DNA: TGCAGCGTTGAGGAGGGAACGAACACTGAAGCTTTCTTT.

V gene TRBV4-1 combines with J gene TRBJ2-3, with 11 bases aligning to TRBD2. V dropped 4 bases and J dropped 2; count of bases not matched to a gene: 5. The CDR3 totals 16 residues. Germline-derived CDR1 and CDR2 are MGHRA and YSYEKL. Here the CDR3 reads CASSLVLAGDTDTQYF. DNA for the CDR3: TGCGCCAGCAGCCTCGTACTAGCGGGAGACACAGATACGCAGTATTTT.

This clonotype turned up a few times. This rearrangement joins TRBV6-5 to TRBJ1-6; 8 positions match TRBD1. The junction had 4 bases not matched to a gene; V was cut back by 5 bases and J by 7 bases. Germline CDR1 and CDR2: MNHEY and SVGAGI. This CDR3 is 14 amino acids long. The CDR3 nucleotides read TGTGCCAGCAGTCGGACAGGGATGAATTCACCCCTCCACTTT. The encoded protein is CASSRTGMNSPLHF.